Shown below are 25 T cell receptor beta chains from a single sample sequenced in a study of tumor T cells in aggressive B-cell lymphoma. The method was immunoSEQ multiplex PCR; TCRdb's version includes in-frame clones alone and lacks a portion of them. Here the sample spans just over 1,000 clones, nearly 95% being singletons. Sequenced input: tumor tissue. These receptors were collected from an adult with diffuse large B cell lymphoma.

The genes are TRBV5-4 and TRBJ2-3; TRBD1 is a possible D gene (6 bases). The V gene's germline CDR1 is SGHNT and CDR2 YYREEE (reference sequence). The CDR3 has 14 amino acids. Deletions cut 6 bases from V and 5 bases from J, with 16 bases between. CDR3 DNA sequence: TGTGCCAGCAATTCTCAGGGGCCTCAAGATACGCAGTATTTT. Protein: CASNSQGPQDTQYF.

The J gene is TRBJ1-1, the V gene TRBV19; D not resolved. The CDR3 loop spans 14 amino acids. The ends were cut back, 6 bases at V and 1 base at J, with 12 bases in the middle. Germline V gene lookup returns CDR1 LNHDA and CDR2 SQIVND (reference sequence). The CDR3 coding sequence is TGTGCCAGTAGCGCCCAGGCGGGGAACACTGAAGCTTTCTTT. This gives the protein CASSAQAGNTEAFF.

This chain joins TRBV9 and TRBJ1-2; D not certain. There are 12 residues in the CDR3. Looked up from germline, CDR1 is SGDLS and CDR2 is YYNGEE. V was trimmed by 0 bases and J by 10 bases, leaving 10 bases between them. This CDR3 is CASSVGSLPYTF. The CDR3 region has the DNA TGTGCCAGCAGCGTAGGTAGCCTCCCCTACACCTTC.

V and J are TRBV7-9 and TRBJ2-3; possible D gene TRBD1, 7 bases. The length of the CDR3 is 14 residues. V was cut by 5 bases and J by 5 bases, with 14 bases left in between. From germline, CDR1 is SEHNR and CDR2 FQNEAQ (reference sequence). The CDR3 protein is CASSPGQGGDTQYF. The CDR3 nucleotides read TGTGCCAGCAGCCCAGGGCAGGGGGGAGATACGCAGTATTTT.

The chain couples TRBV6-1 to TRBJ2-5; TRBD1 is a possible D gene (6 bases). V was shortened by 5 bases and J by 6 bases, with 13 bases between the two germline ends. The CDR3 spans 13 residues. Germline values: CDR1 MNHNS, CDR2 SASEGT. The CDR3 nucleotides are TGTGCCAGCAGTAGGTTCCAGGGGCAGACCCAGTACTTC. It codes for CASSRFQGQTQYF.

This clone was seen more than once but under ten times. The chain couples TRBV27 to TRBJ2-6, with D perhaps TRBD1 (7 bases). The CDR3 consists of 17 residues. Deletions cut 8 bases from V and 0 bases from J, with 17 bases between. Germline values: CDR1 MNHEY, CDR2 SMNVEV (reference sequence). For the CDR3, the DNA is TGTGCCAGCGCGGGACAGTCTTCGAGCTCTGGGGCCAACGTCCTGACTTTC. Its protein is CASAGQSSSSGANVLTF.

This chain joins TRBV19 and TRBJ2-5; 7 bases align to TRBD1. In germline, CDR1 is LNHDA, CDR2 SQIVND (reference sequence). The length of the CDR3 is 14 residues. Unmatched junction bases numbered 7, after V lost 6 bases and J lost 3 bases. The CDR3 loop reads CASRANRGEETQYF. The CDR3 DNA follows: TGTGCCAGTAGGGCTAACAGGGGCGAAGAGACCCAGTACTTC.

To note about this clone: Its ends do not fully match the called genes, so a read error is possible. The chain's CDR3 is CAWSNRAASEQYF. CDR3 bases: TGTGCTTGGAGTAACAGGGCGGCAAGCGAGCAGTACTTC. The chain joins TRBV30 to TRBJ2-7; weak D call: TRBD1 (6 bases). Germline V lookup: CDR1 GTSNPN, CDR2 SVGIG (reference sequence). The CDR3 sequence is 13 residues long. Full variable domain (rest looked up from reference TRBV30 and TRBJ2-7): SQTIHQWPATLVQPVGSPLSLECTVEGTSNPNLYWYRQAAGRGLQLLFYSVGIGQISSEVPQNLSASRPQDRQFILSSKKLLLSDSGFYLCAWSNRAASEQYFGPGTRLTVT.

This chain joins TRBV30 and TRBJ1-1, with a weak D call TRBD1 (5 bases). Germline V gene lookup returns CDR1 GTSNPN and CDR2 SVGIG (reference sequence). V was clipped by 5 bases and J by 1 base, with 11 bases between them. The CDR3 consists of 13 residues. The CDR3: CAWDGGGNTEAFF. CDR3 in DNA: TGTGCCTGGGACGGGGGGGGGAACACTGAAGCTTTCTTT.

V and J are TRBV29-1 and TRBJ1-2, with a tentative D call TRBD1 (5 bases). This CDR3 is built from 13 residues. The V and J ends lost 4 bases and 6 bases respectively, with 15 bases between them. Germline V lookup: CDR1 SQVTM, CDR2 ANQGSEA. The CDR3 here is CSVGRMGGNGYTF. The CDR3 DNA follows: TGCAGCGTTGGGAGGATGGGGGGGAATGGCTACACCTTC.

This rearrangement joins TRBV5-4 to TRBJ1-1; a weak D match, TRBD1 (5 bases). V was trimmed by 3 bases and J by 0 bases, leaving 12 bases between them. Germline CDR1 reads SGHNT; CDR2 reads YYREEE (reference sequence). This CDR3 is 15 amino acids long. CDR3 DNA: TGTGCCAGCAGCTCCAAGGGGCCACTGAACACTGAAGCTTTCTTT. Its translation: CASSSKGPLNTEAFF.

This clone came up once. The V and J genes are TRBV7-9 and TRBJ1-3; D not certain. Deletions cut 1 base from V and 1 base from J, with 11 bases between. CDR1 and CDR2 from the germline V gene are SEHNR and FQNEAQ (reference sequence). The CDR3 has 16 residues. In nucleotides, the CDR3 is TGTGCCAGCAGCTTAGGCCCCGGTCGTTCTGGAAACACCATATATTTT. Translating gives CASSLGPGRSGNTIYF. Based on the CDR3 plus reference TRBV7-9 and TRBJ1-3, the full variable domain is DTGVSQNPRHKITKRGQNVTFRCDPISEHNRLYWYRQTLGQGPEFLTYFQNEAQLEKSRLLSDRFSAERPKGSFSTLEIQRTEQGDSAMYLCASSLGPGRSGNTIYFGEGSWLTVV.

The rearrangement links TRBV9 to TRBJ2-3; 8 nucleotides line up with TRBD2. Trimming took 0 bases from V and 0 from J; bases not matched to a gene: 3. Germline V gene lookup returns CDR1 SGDLS and CDR2 YYNGEE. The CDR3 runs 16 residues. The CDR3 loop is CASSVAGGASTDTQYF. For the CDR3, the DNA is TGTGCCAGCAGCGTAGCGGGGGGGGCCAGCACAGATACGCAGTATTTT.

The rearrangement links TRBV7-2 to TRBJ1-2, with 7 nucleotides matching TRBD1. Germline V gene sequence: CDR1 SGHTA, CDR2 FQGNSA. J lost 7 bases, V lost 1 base, and 6 bases had no gene match. This CDR3 contains 14 residues. The CDR3, as DNA: TGTGCCAGCAGCTTAGTTCGGACAGGAGGTGGCTACACCTTC. Its translation is CASSLVRTGGGYTF.

V and J are TRBV15 and TRBJ2-5; TRBD1 matches at 8 bases. Germline V gene lookup returns CDR1 LNHNV and CDR2 YYDKDF (reference sequence). Losses at the gene ends were 1 base for V and 2 bases for J; bases not matched to a gene: 3. There are 15 residues in the CDR3. The CDR3 protein is CATSRVGTGQETQYF. The CDR3 DNA is TGTGCCACCAGCAGAGTAGGGACAGGACAAGAGACCCAGTACTTC.

The J gene is TRBJ2-1, the V gene TRBV4-2; perhaps TRBD2 as D (6 bases). Trimming took off 1 base at V and 7 bases at J, with 17 bases between the two ends. From germline, CDR1 is LGHNA and CDR2 YNFKEQ. The CDR3 length is 16 residues. The CDR3 DNA sequence: TGTGCCAGCAGCCAAGCCGGGAGCTTAGAAGGGAATGAGCAGTTCTTC. Translated, it gives CASSQAGSLEGNEQFF.

This clone was observed a few times. The J gene is TRBJ2-1, the V gene TRBV27; 8 bases match TRBD2. V gave up 3 bases and J gave up 9 bases; unmatched junction bases: 13. This CDR3 region has 16 residues. Germline lookup yields CDR1 MNHEY and CDR2 SMNVEV (reference sequence). The DNA of the CDR3 is TGTGCCAGCAGTTTGCGTATTTCAACTAGCGGAGGTGAGCAGTTCTTC. The encoded protein is CASSLRISTSGGEQFF.

The V and J genes are TRBV10-3 and TRBJ1-5; 7 nucleotides align to TRBD1. The CDR3 is made up of 14 amino acids. The J segment lost 0 bases and the V segment lost 11 bases, leaving 7 bases of the junction unmatched. Germline V lookup: CDR1 ENHRY, CDR2 SYGVKD. CDR3: CAADTGDSNQPQHF. Here the CDR3 DNA reads TGTGCCGCCGATACAGGGGATAGCAATCAGCCCCAGCATTTT.

Remarks on this clone: Mismatch with germline at one junction end may stem from a read error. The rearrangement uses TRBV5-1 and TRBJ2-7; D is perhaps TRBD2 (6 bases). Looked up from germline, CDR1 is SGHRS and CDR2 is YFSETQ. This CDR3 region has 14 residues. The CDR3: CASSPGLTGVEQYF. CDR3 in DNA: TGCGCCAGCAGTCCCGGACTAACGGGAGTCGAGCAGTACTTT.

J is TRBJ2-7 and V is TRBV18; D is uncertain. CDR3 size: 11 residues. Looked up from germline, CDR1 is KGHSH and CDR2 is LQKENI. Between the trimmed V and J ends, which lost 5 bases and 7 bases, there was a span of 9 bases. CDR3 nucleotides: TGTGCCAGCTCATTAACCGAGGAGCAGTACTTC. As protein: CASSLTEEQYF.

The V and J genes are TRBV15 and TRBJ1-3; D unresolved. Trimming removed 7 bases at V and 4 bases at J, with 8 bases between. There are 12 residues in the CDR3. Germline CDR1 and CDR2: LNHNV and YYDKDF (reference sequence). CDR3 sequence (DNA): TGTGCCACCAAGTCGGGGGGAAACACCATATATTTT. It is translated as CATKSGGNTIYF.

The V and J genes are TRBV28 and TRBJ2-1; D is ambiguous. Germline V gene sequence: CDR1 MDHEN, CDR2 SYDVKM. V lost 6 bases and J lost 8, with 14 bases in between. The CDR3 totals 13 residues. For the CDR3, the DNA is TGTGCCAGCAGGACCCTAGGTCGGGATGAGCAGTTCTTC. It translates to CASRTLGRDEQFF.

The chain has TRBV10-2 and TRBJ2-3; 11 bases line up with TRBD2. The V gene's germline CDR1 is WSHSY and CDR2 SAAADI. J lost 2 bases, V lost 2 bases, and 3 bases had no gene match. CDR3 length equals 16 residues. CDR3: CASSEISGRVTDTQYF. DNA of the CDR3: TGCGCCAGCAGTGAGATTAGCGGGAGGGTCACAGATACGCAGTATTTT.

The rearrangement links TRBV19 to TRBJ2-3, with no clear D. Germline values: CDR1 LNHDA, CDR2 SQIVND (reference sequence). The CDR3 is 16 residues long. V gave up 2 bases and J gave up 0 bases, with 12 bases separating them. The CDR3 loop reads CASSIFSSSSTDTQYF. The CDR3 DNA reads as TGTGCCAGTAGTATATTCTCCAGTTCTAGCACAGATACGCAGTATTTT.

This chain uses TRBV5-5 with TRBJ1-2; 12 bases agree with TRBD1. The CDR3 length is 17 residues. Per germline, CDR1 SGHKS and CDR2 YYEKEE (reference sequence). Unmatched junction bases numbered 18, after V lost 3 bases and J lost 12 bases. CDR3 region: CASSSLGQGALTFADTF. Here the CDR3 DNA reads TGTGCCAGCAGCTCGTTGGGACAGGGGGCCCTTACGTTCGCTGACACCTTC. The entire variable domain, with the rest obtained from reference TRBV5-5 and TRBJ1-2, is as follows: DAGVTQSPTHLIKTRGQQVTLRCSPISGHKSVSWYQQVLGQGPQFIFQYYEKEERGRGNFPDRFSARQFPNYSSELNVNALLLGDSALYLCASSSLGQGALTFADTFGSGTRLTVV.